These 31 T cell receptor beta chains share one sample of origin, sequenced in a study of CD8 T cells in ankylosing spondylitis. MiXCR, run by TCRdb on the 5' RACE reads, gives a single entry per CDR3 protein. The sample gives roughly 230,000 distinct CDR3 sequences, 7.5% to 9.5% of which show up once; approximately 4.8% is in the top ten. The sequenced sample consisted of blood, either unsorted or a sorted T cell fraction (not recorded which). Every receptor here comes from a female donor with ankylosing spondylitis or in good health (not recorded which).

The sample holds many counts of this clonotype. The V gene is TRBV20-1, the J gene TRBJ2-1; the D is unclear. V was clipped by 5 bases and J by 10 bases, with 15 bases between them. Germline V gene data show CDR1 as DFQATT and CDR2 as SNEGSKA (reference sequence). CDR3 length: 12 residues. CDR3 loop: CSAQDPAGEQFF. DNA for the CDR3: TGCAGTGCTCAGGACCCAGCCGGGGAGCAGTTCTTC.

This clonotype was seen repeatedly, ten times or more. The chain carries TRBV12-3 or TRBV12-4 and TRBJ2-3; D is tentatively TRBD1 or TRBD2 (6 bases each). The CDR3 is 16 amino acids. V shed 8 bases and J shed 6 bases, with 24 bases lying between them. CDR3 protein: CASLRGPRVREDTQYF. The CDR3 region has the DNA TGTGCCAGCCTTCGGGGGCCCAGGGTCCGGGAGGATACGCAGTATTTT.

This clonotype was seen many times. This chain joins TRBV10-3 and TRBJ2-7, with D perhaps assigned TRBD1 or TRBD2 (5 bases each). This CDR3 is built from 14 residues. Trimming stripped 2 bases from V and 7 bases from J, with 15 bases between. Germline CDR1 is ENHRY and CDR2 is SYGVKD. DNA for the CDR3: TGTGCCATCAGTGAGAGGGGTTCGAGGAGGGAGCAGTACTTC. It yields the protein CAISERGSRREQYF.

This clonotype was counted at least ten times. This sequence joins TRBV20-1 and TRBJ2-7; 8 bases are a match to TRBD1. CDR3 length: 17 amino acids. From germline, CDR1 is DFQATT and CDR2 SNEGSKA (reference sequence). V lost 0 bases, J lost 2 bases, and 12 bases stayed unmatched. The CDR3 protein is CSARDNIFWDRTYEQYF. The DNA of the CDR3 is TGCAGTGCTAGAGACAATATCTTCTGGGACAGGACCTACGAGCAGTACTTC.

This clonotype appeared many times. The gene calls are TRBV5-1 and TRBJ2-5; 11 positions agree with TRBD2. Per germline, CDR1 SGHRS and CDR2 YFSETQ. The CDR3 covers 16 residues. Trimming took 4 bases from V and 1 from J; bases not matched to a gene: 6. The CDR3 bases are TGCGCCAGCAGCCTAAGACTAGCGGGGACCCAAGAGACCCAGTACTTC. As protein: CASSLRLAGTQETQYF.

The chain employs TRBV5-4 and TRBJ2-2; the match to TRBD2 covers 9 bases. The CDR3 totals 17 residues. The V and J ends lost 4 bases and 5 bases, in that order; junction bases with no gene match: 12. The germline V gene has CDR1 SGHNT and CDR2 YYREEE (reference sequence). The chain's CDR3 is CASSPAWMREGTGELFF. The CDR3, as DNA: TGTGCCAGCAGCCCCGCCTGGATGCGGGAGGGAACCGGGGAGCTGTTTTTT.

This clonotype was counted ten times or more. V is TRBV20-1 and J is TRBJ1-5, with D hard to call. CDR1 DFQATT and CDR2 SNEGSKA come from the germline V gene (reference sequence). V lost 0 bases, J lost 5 bases, and 8 bases lay in between. CDR3 length: 13 residues. CDR3 sequence reads: CSARDGSHQPQHF. The CDR3 bases are TGCAGTGCTAGAGATGGCAGTCATCAGCCCCAGCATTTT.

There are many counts of this clonotype. The genes are TRBV24-1 and TRBJ2-1; D is uncertain. V was cut by 2 bases and J by 8 bases, with 12 bases left in between. The CDR3 extends over 14 amino acids. Germline CDR1 KGHDR, CDR2 SFDVKD. The CDR3 DNA reads as TGTGCCACCAGTGATTCCCTCTTCTTGCATGAGCAGTTCTTC. Its protein is CATSDSLFLHEQFF.

This clonotype was picked up many times. The chain has TRBV27 and TRBJ2-1; no reliable D call. The CDR3 length is 12 residues. Trimming stripped 5 bases from V and 9 bases from J, with 11 bases between. Germline V gene data show CDR1 as MNHEY and CDR2 as SMNVEV (reference sequence). In DNA, the CDR3 is TGTGCCAGCAGTCTTAGCACCGGTGAGCAGTTCTTC. It codes for CASSLSTGEQFF.

This clonotype was counted ten times or more. The genes are TRBV6-1 and TRBJ1-5; D unresolved. The CDR3 is 15 residues long. V was clipped by 5 bases and J by 6 bases, with 17 bases between them. Germline V gene lookup returns CDR1 MNHNS and CDR2 SASEGT. This CDR3 reads CASSPAPPQGQPQHF. As DNA, the CDR3 is TGTGCCAGCAGTCCAGCCCCCCCCCAAGGTCAGCCCCAGCATTTT.

The V call is TRBV27, the J call TRBJ2-7; perhaps D is TRBD1 or TRBD2 (5 bases each). CDR3 length: 15 residues. From germline, CDR1 is MNHEY and CDR2 SMNVEV (reference sequence). Between the trimmed V and J ends, which lost 3 bases and 2 bases, there was a span of 14 bases. The chain's CDR3 is CASSFGPGTTYEQYF. As DNA, the CDR3 is TGTGCCAGCAGTTTCGGTCCAGGGACCACCTACGAGCAGTACTTC.

In the case of this clonotype: A much larger clone differs from this one at a single base, so this may be a read error. The chain uses TRBV4-3 and TRBJ2-5; D uncertain. The germline CDR1 and CDR2 sequences are LGHNA and YSLEER. This CDR3 has 15 amino acids. The CDR3 DNA is TGCGCCAGCAACCAAGATAACTCGGGCTGGGAGACCCAGTACTTC. It yields the protein CASNQDNSGWETQYF.

This clonotype was counted ten times or more. The rearrangement joins TRBV20-1 to TRBJ2-5, with D possibly TRBD1 on 5 matching bases. The germline V gene encodes CDR1 DFQATT and CDR2 SNEGSKA (reference sequence). The ends were cut back, 3 bases at V and 5 bases at J, with 13 bases in the middle. The CDR3 length is 13 residues. In DNA form, the CDR3 reads TGCAGTGCTAGCCCCCCTCAGGGCGAGACCCAGTACTTC. Its translation is CSASPPQGETQYF.

Ten or more counts support this clonotype. This chain links TRBV6-2 or TRBV6-3 with TRBJ2-7; 7 bases line up with TRBD2. Germline assignment: CDR1 MNHEY and CDR2 SVGEGT. This CDR3 is built from 16 residues. The J segment lost 4 bases and the V segment lost 5 bases, leaving 14 bases of the junction unmatched. The CDR3 loop reads CASSDQLRDYQYEQYF. The CDR3 region has the DNA TGTGCCAGCAGTGACCAACTAAGGGACTACCAATACGAGCAGTACTTC.

This chain links TRBV7-6 with TRBJ2-5; D not resolved. V lost 3 bases to trimming and J lost 3 bases, with 5 bases between them. CDR3 size: 12 residues. From germline, CDR1 is SGHVS and CDR2 FNYEAQ. The chain's CDR3 is CASSLTEETQYF. The DNA of the CDR3 is TGTGCCAGCAGCTTGACTGAAGAGACCCAGTACTTC.

This clonotype was counted at least ten times. The chain employs TRBV27 and TRBJ1-5, with no clear D. CDR3 size: 15 residues. V lost 2 bases, J lost 1 base, and 9 bases lay in between. Germline CDR1 reads MNHEY; CDR2 reads SMNVEV (reference sequence). CDR3 DNA: TGTGCCAGCAGTTTACGGGGAAGGAGCAATCAGCCCCAGCATTTT. This gives the protein CASSLRGRSNQPQHF.

The table lists this clonotype with many counts. V is TRBV18 and J is TRBJ2-7, with TRBD2 identical over 11 bases. The V and J ends lost 0 bases and 2 bases, in that order; junction bases with no gene match: 6. The V gene's germline CDR1 is KGHSH and CDR2 LQKENI. This CDR3 is 17 amino acids long. The CDR3: CASSPPPLAGVTYEQYF. In nucleotides, the CDR3 is TGTGCCAGCTCACCACCCCCACTAGCGGGAGTTACCTACGAGCAGTACTTC. Together with reference TRBV18 and TRBJ2-7, the CDR3 gives the full variable domain: NAGVMQNPRHLVRRRGQEARLRCSPMKGHSHVYWYRQLPEEGLKFMVYLQKENIIDESGMPKERFSAEFPKEGPSILRIQQVVRGDSAAYFCASSPPPLAGVTYEQYFGPGTRLTVT.

This clonotype turned up a few times. This sequence joins TRBV27 and TRBJ2-7, with TRBD2 matching over 8 bases. This CDR3 spans 12 amino acids. Germline V lookup: CDR1 MNHEY, CDR2 SMNVEV (reference sequence). V lost 8 bases to trimming and J lost 7 bases; unmatched junction nucleotides: 7. The CDR3 DNA reads TGTGCCAGCCGGGGGGGGGCTGAGGAGCAGTACTTC. Its protein is CASRGGAEEQYF.

Of note for this clonotype: Just one base apart from a much larger clone, this may be a read error. The chain links TRBV7-9 to TRBJ2-2, with TRBD1 matching over 8 bases. Germline lookup yields CDR1 SEHNR and CDR2 FQNEAQ (reference sequence). The CDR3 spans 15 residues. Losses at the gene ends were 7 bases for V and 1 base for J; bases not matched to a gene: 5. The CDR3 DNA is TGTGCCAGCATCCCCGGGACAGGGAACACCGGGGAGCTGTTTTTT. Its protein is CASIPGTGNTGELFF.

This clonotype came up many times. The genes are TRBV6-1 and TRBJ1-5; possible D gene TRBD1, 6 bases. The V end lost 4 bases, the J end lost 4 bases, and 14 bases lay between the germline ends. CDR1 MNHNS and CDR2 SASEGT come from the germline V gene. The CDR3 spans 15 residues. In DNA form, the CDR3 reads TGTGCCAGCAGTGCGATTCGGACAGCTAATCAGCCCCAGCATTTT. Amino acid sequence: CASSAIRTANQPQHF.

This clonotype was counted ten times or more. The chain joins TRBV20-1 to TRBJ2-1; no reliable D call. Trimming removed 5 bases from V and 4 bases from J, with 12 bases in between. The CDR3 totals 13 residues. The V gene's germline CDR1 is DFQATT and CDR2 SNEGSKA (reference sequence). The CDR3 here is CSAWDTGYNEQFF. As DNA, the CDR3 is TGCAGTGCTTGGGATACTGGGTACAATGAGCAGTTCTTC.

Many counts were recorded for this clonotype. This sequence joins TRBV3-1 and TRBJ2-2; D may be TRBD2 (6 bases). Trimming cost V 1 base and J 4 bases, with 13 bases left between them. CDR1 and CDR2 from the germline V gene are LGHDT and YNNKEL (reference sequence). The CDR3 contains 16 residues. CDR3 loop: CASSQVASSATGELFF. The CDR3 DNA follows: TGTGCCAGCAGCCAAGTCGCGTCTAGCGCCACCGGGGAGCTGTTTTTT.

This clonotype appeared many times. The chain joins TRBV20-1 to TRBJ2-5; 9 bases map to TRBD2. The ends lost 3 bases at V and 1 base at J; junction bases unmatched: 3. This CDR3 contains 14 residues. CDR1 DFQATT and CDR2 SNEGSKA come from the germline V gene (reference sequence). The CDR3 DNA sequence: TGCAGTGCTAGGACTAGCGGACTCCAAGAGACCCAGTACTTC. Residues: CSARTSGLQETQYF.

This clonotype was seen many times. The chain joins TRBV5-6 to TRBJ2-1; D remains ambiguous. Germline values: CDR1 SGHDT, CDR2 YYEEEE. V lost 2 bases to trimming and J lost 3 bases, with 6 bases between them. This CDR3 has 13 amino acids. CDR3 DNA: TGTGCCAGCAGCTTTCTCCTCTACAATGAGCAGTTCTTC. This gives the protein CASSFLLYNEQFF.

This clonotype was picked up a small number of times. The chain joins TRBV27 to TRBJ2-5; 7 positions match TRBD2. V was pared by 5 bases and J by 3 bases, with 3 bases of the junction left unmatched. Looked up from germline, CDR1 is MNHEY and CDR2 is SMNVEV (reference sequence). The CDR3 runs 13 residues. The CDR3 DNA reads TGTGCCAGCAGTGGACTAGACGAAGAGACCCAGTACTTC. This translates into CASSGLDEETQYF.

This clonotype was seen many times. Here the CDR3 reads CSAISGTGVYYGYTF. The DNA of the CDR3 is TGCAGTGCTATCTCGGGCACAGGGGTGTACTATGGCTACACCTTC. The rearrangement joins TRBV20-1 to TRBJ1-2; 7 nucleotides align to TRBD1. Germline-derived CDR1 and CDR2 are DFQATT and SNEGSKA (reference sequence). Unmatched junction bases numbered 11, after V lost 4 bases and J lost 3 bases. This CDR3 is 15 amino acids long.

As regards this clonotype: Only one base separates this from a far larger clonotype, so it likely reflects a read error. The chain combines TRBV7-2 with TRBJ2-5; D remains ambiguous. Germline-derived CDR1 and CDR2 are SGHTA and FQGNSA. CDR3 length: 11 amino acids. V dropped 2 bases and J dropped 4 bases, with 2 bases sitting between them. CDR3 region: CASSLPETQYF. In nucleotides, the CDR3 is TGTGCCAGCAGCTTACCAGAGACCCAGTACTTC.

This clonotype has ten or more counts. This sequence joins TRBV12-3 or TRBV12-4 and TRBJ2-5, with TRBD1 identical over 7 bases. V lost 1 base and J lost 8; bases outside the gene matches: 10. The length of the CDR3 is 15 residues. The CDR3 loop is CASSLVGQVDGTQYF. The CDR3 coding sequence is TGTGCCAGCAGTTTAGTAGGACAGGTCGACGGTACCCAGTACTTC.

This clonotype was recorded many times. This chain uses TRBV4-3 with TRBJ2-7; the D gene is possibly TRBD1 (5 bases). Between the trimmed V and J ends, which lost 0 bases and 2 bases, there was a span of 11 bases. Germline V gene data show CDR1 as LGHNA and CDR2 as YSLEER. The CDR3 is made up of 15 amino acids. DNA of the CDR3: TGCGCCAGCAGCCAAGAACTTGACAGTCCCTACGAGCAGTACTTC. Its protein is CASSQELDSPYEQYF.

This clonotype showed up many times. The rearrangement uses TRBV19 and TRBJ2-2, with 10 bases lining up with TRBD2. J gave up 0 bases and V 5 bases, and 3 bases lay outside the gene matches. CDR1 is LNHDA, CDR2 SQIVND, per germline (reference sequence). CDR3 size: 16 residues. For the CDR3, the DNA is TGTGCCAGTAGTTCTCTAGCGGGAGCGAACACCGGGGAGCTGTTTTTT. Its protein is CASSSLAGANTGELFF.

This clonotype was detected a few times. The chain carries TRBV27 and TRBJ2-7, with D perhaps given as TRBD1 or TRBD2 (7 bases each). Germline CDR1 MNHEY, CDR2 SMNVEV (reference sequence). This CDR3 has 15 amino acids. V gave up 6 bases and J gave up 4 bases, with 19 bases separating them. CDR3 sequence: CASSYDREGIYEQYF. In DNA, the CDR3 is TGTGCCAGCAGCTACGACAGGGAGGGTATATACGAGCAGTACTTC.